Reported below is one T cell receptor beta chain. Trimming removed 2 bases at V and 4 bases at J, with 8 bases between. CDR1 SGHAT and CDR2 FQNNGV come from the germline V gene. This CDR3 contains 13 residues. The data derive from a study of OX40 agonist ivuxolimab in advanced cancers. Clones were sequenced by immunoSEQ multiplex PCR, and TCRdb holds only the in-frame ones, with some missing. The sample lists 90,000 to 95,000 clones, 80% to 90% seen once, with roughly 1.1% in the top ten. Sequenced here: CD4+ or CD8+ T cells sorted from blood, sampled in a trial of the OX40 agonist ivuxolimab. The gene calls are TRBV11-2 and TRBJ1-2; D unclear. The sequence was obtained from an adult with an advanced solid tumor such as melanoma, head and neck, liver or kidney cancer. Here the CDR3 DNA reads TGTGCCAGCAGCTTATCCGGGGTCTATGGCTACACCTTC. Protein sequence: CASSLSGVYGYTF.